The rows below give T cell receptor beta chains drawn from one sample of a study of early T cells in non-severe SARS-CoV-2 infection. MiXCR was run by TCRdb on the 5' RACE reads, yielding one entry per CDR3 protein. The table shows over 95,000 distinct CDR3 sequences, with approximately 17% occurring only once. Sequencing input: whole blood. These receptors all stem from an adult who was a healthcare worker with PCR-confirmed SARS-CoV-2 infection or an uninfected control (not recorded which). Each CDR3 is given with its conserved first and last residue. A D gene is named only where the DNA matches it firmly. Some rows have no size entry. The others give once, few or many, or a class for an expanded clone.

>TRBV25-1|many|TRBD2|TRBJ2-2
TGTGCCAGCAGTGAATATGGCGGGGGGGCCACCGGGGAGCTGTTTTTT
CASSEYGGGATGELFF
>TRBV30|few|.|TRBJ2-2
TGTGCCTGGAGTATCCGGGAGAATCTTTCCGGGGAGCTGTTTTTT
CAWSIRENLSGELFF
>TRBV7-2|.|.|TRBJ2-3
TGTGCCAGCAGCTTAGCGCTGGTTAGCACAGATACGCAGTATTTT
CASSLALVSTDTQYF
>TRBV18|few|TRBD1|TRBJ2-7
TGTGCCAGCTCACCAAAGTTTTTTCCAGGGGACAGGTGGTTGCCCTACGAGCAGTACTTC
CASSPKFFPGDRWLPYEQYF
>TRBV27|.|.|TRBJ2-1
TGTGCCAGCACTACATTTGGGACAATGTTCTTC
CASTTFGTMFF
>TRBV6-5|.|TRBD2|TRBJ2-2
TGTGCCACCCAACCAACCTGGACTAGCGGGGGAAGGAACACCGGGGAGCTGTTTTTT
CATQPTWTSGGRNTGELFF
>TRBV30|few|TRBD1|TRBJ1-1
TGTGCCTGGAGTGAGGGGGCCCTCTTAAACACTGAAGCTTTCTTT
CAWSEGALLNTEAFF
>TRBV12-3/TRBV12-4|few|.|TRBJ1-4
TGTGCCAGCAGTTTAGTTCGGGGGTTAGGCGAAAAACTGTTTTTT
CASSLVRGLGEKLFF
>TRBV20-1|few|.|TRBJ2-3
TGCAGTGCTAGTCCCCCTAGCCGAGGCACAGATACGCAGTATTTT
CSASPPSRGTDTQYF
>TRBV7-9|many|.|TRBJ2-2
TGTGCCAGCAGCTTCTTAGACACCGGGGAGCTGTTTTTT
CASSFLDTGELFF
>TRBV12-3/TRBV12-4|.|TRBD1|TRBJ1-5
TGTGCCAGCAGATCCGACCGGGGACAGGGCAATCAGCCCCAGCATTTT
CASRSDRGQGNQPQHF
>TRBV28|few|.|TRBJ1-2
TGTGCCAGCAGTTCCAGGACCGATGCCGATTGGAACTATGGCTACACCTTC
CASSSRTDADWNYGYTF
>TRBV30|few|TRBD1|TRBJ1-1
TGTGCCTGGAGCCGACAGGGTATGGGTGAAGCTTTCTTT
CAWSRQGMGEAFF
>TRBV12-3/TRBV12-4|.|.|TRBJ1-4
TGTGCCAGCAAGCAAAAAGGCAGGGAAAAACTGTTTTTT
CASKQKGREKLFF
>TRBV29-1|.|TRBD2|TRBJ2-3
TGCAGCGCACTTAAGGGGACTAGACCCACAGATACGCAGTATTTT
CSALKGTRPTDTQYF
>TRBV28|few|TRBD2|TRBJ2-1
TGTGCCAGCAGTTCCCCTTCTAGCGGCACCTACAATGAGCAGTTCTTC
CASSSPSSGTYNEQFF
>TRBV12-3/TRBV12-4|few|.|TRBJ1-5
TGTGCCAGCTGCCGGGCTCAGCCCCAGCATTTT
CASCRAQPQHF
>TRBV19|.|TRBD1|TRBJ1-1
TGTGCCAGTAGCCTCCGGGACCCCCAAGGGGGCTTATATAAACGGACTGAAGCTTTCTTT
CASSLRDPQGGLYKRTEAFF
>TRBV7-9|.|.|TRBJ2-3
TGTGCCAGCAGCGAGGCGGGGGCACCAGATACGCAGTATTTT
CASSEAGAPDTQYF
>TRBV12-3/TRBV12-4|.|TRBD1|TRBJ1-1
TGTGCCAGTTGGGACAGGGGGACTGAAGCTTTCTTT
CASWDRGTEAFF
>TRBV29-1|few|.|TRBJ2-1
TGCAGCGTCACCGGGACCTCTCCCTACAATGAGCAGTTCTTC
CSVTGTSPYNEQFF
>TRBV3-1|.|.|TRBJ1-2
TGTGCCAGCAGCCAAGGTCTGGGGGGAGACTATGGCTACACCTTC
CASSQGLGGDYGYTF
>TRBV18|.|.|TRBJ1-1
TGTGCCAGCTCTTTTTCCTCCAACACTGAAGCTTTCTTT
CASSFSSNTEAFF
>TRBV27|few|TRBD1|TRBJ1-5
TGTGCCAGCGGGTCGACAGGGAGCAATCAGCCCCAGCATTTT
CASGSTGSNQPQHF
>TRBV5-4|.|.|TRBJ2-2
TGTGCCAGCAGCCTTAGGACCTTTGGCGGGGAGCTGTTTTTT
CASSLRTFGGELFF
>TRBV20-1|many|TRBD1|TRBJ2-2
TGCAGTGCTAGAACAGGGGGGAACACCGGGGAGCTGTTTTTT
CSARTGGNTGELFF
>TRBV10-2|many|.|TRBJ2-2
TGCGCCAGCAGCTCTACCACAGTGGCCGGGGAGCTGTTTTTT
CASSSTTVAGELFF
>TRBV4-3|.|.|TRBJ1-6
TGCGCCAGCACCCAAAGTGTCTCATATAATTCACCCCTCCACTTT
CASTQSVSYNSPLHF
>TRBV7-9|.|.|TRBJ2-7
TGTGCCAGCAGCTTCCCAGGGTTCCCCTACGAGCAGTACTTC
CASSFPGFPYEQYF
>TRBV11-2|.|TRBD2|TRBJ2-3
TGTGCCAGCAGCTCGCTAGCGGGGGCCAGCACAGATACGCAGTATTTT
CASSSLAGASTDTQYF
>TRBV4-3|few|TRBD2|TRBJ2-3
TGCGCCAGCAGCCCCCCGGGAGCGAGCGGGAGGCTCCCAGATACGCAGTATTTT
CASSPPGASGRLPDTQYF
>TRBV6-6|.|.|TRBJ1-1
TGTGCCAGCAGTTCCTACTCCGTGGGAGCTTTCTTT
CASSSYSVGAFF
>TRBV18|.|.|TRBJ2-2
TGTGCCAGCTCACCACCGGAATCGACTTACACCGGGGAGCTGTTTTTT
CASSPPESTYTGELFF
>TRBV6-5|few|.|TRBJ1-5
TGTGCCAGCAGTCGCGGACAGAAAGGTCAGCCCCAGCATTTT
CASSRGQKGQPQHF
>TRBV28|.|TRBD1|TRBJ2-6
TGTGCCAGCGACAGGGGGCTTTCCTCTGGGGCCAACGTCCTGACTTTC
CASDRGLSSGANVLTF
>TRBV20-1|.|.|TRBJ2-2
TGCAGTGCTAGAGTGACAGGCCTCAAGACCGGGGAGCTGTTTTTT
CSARVTGLKTGELFF
>TRBV24-1|.|.|TRBJ2-7
TGTGCCACCTCACCCGCAGCAAACTACGAGCAGTACTTC
CATSPAANYEQYF
>TRBV6-2/TRBV6-3|few|TRBD2|TRBJ2-1
TGTGCCAGCAGAGAAGGACTAGCGCCTGGCCGGTACAATGAGCAGTTCTTC
CASREGLAPGRYNEQFF
>TRBV27|.|.|TRBJ2-7
TGTGCCACCGGACCTCACTCCTACGAGCAGTACTTC
CATGPHSYEQYF
>TRBV12-3/TRBV12-4|few|.|TRBJ2-3
TGTGCCAGCAGTGTGGAGGTTGGCACAGATACGCAGTATTTT
CASSVEVGTDTQYF
>TRBV5-6|.|.|TRBJ1-1
TGTGCCAGCAGCTTGTTGGGGGGCAGCGAGAACACTGAAGCTTTCTTT
CASSLLGGSENTEAFF
>TRBV29-1|few|.|TRBJ1-3
TGCAGCGCCGCACCCGGGACCGCTGGAAACACCATATATTTT
CSAAPGTAGNTIYF
>TRBV11-3|.|.|TRBJ2-7
TGTGCCAGCAGCTCCGACAGGAGCTCCTACGAGCAGTACTTC
CASSSDRSSYEQYF
>TRBV20-1|.|.|TRBJ2-7
TGCAGTGCTCGGCCCCTCTACGAGCAGTACTTC
CSARPLYEQYF
>TRBV20-1|few|TRBD2|TRBJ2-3
TGCAGTGCAACTAGGACTAGCGGGGTGGGAGATACGCAGTATTTT
CSATRTSGVGDTQYF
>TRBV6-1|few|.|TRBJ2-2
TGTGCCAGCAGTGCCTCCACTAGACCTACCGGGGAGCTGTTTTTT
CASSASTRPTGELFF
>TRBV12-3/TRBV12-4|few|.|TRBJ2-1
TGTGCCAGCAGTCCACGGACTACCGACAATGAGCAGTTCTTC
CASSPRTTDNEQFF
>TRBV7-8|.|TRBD2|TRBJ2-1
TGTGCCAGCAGTTACCGGCGGGGGACCGAATACAATGAGCAGTTCTTC
CASSYRRGTEYNEQFF
>TRBV10-3|.|.|TRBJ1-1
TGTGCCATCAGAGGAAAAACTGAAGCTTTCTTT
CAIRGKTEAFF